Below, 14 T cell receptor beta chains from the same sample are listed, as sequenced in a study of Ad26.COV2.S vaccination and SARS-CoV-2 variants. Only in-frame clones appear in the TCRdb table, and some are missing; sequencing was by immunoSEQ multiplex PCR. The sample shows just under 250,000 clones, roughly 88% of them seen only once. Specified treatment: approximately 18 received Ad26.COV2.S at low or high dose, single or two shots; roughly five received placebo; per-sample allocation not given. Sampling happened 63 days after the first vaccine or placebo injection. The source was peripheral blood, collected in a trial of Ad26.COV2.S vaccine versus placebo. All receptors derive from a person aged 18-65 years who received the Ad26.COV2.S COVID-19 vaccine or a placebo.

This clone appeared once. The CDR3 bases are TGTGCCAGCAGCACTCCGGGACAGGGAGGTGAAAAACTGTTTTTT. This encodes CASSTPGQGGEKLFF. The chain employs TRBV27 and TRBJ1-4; 9 bases fit TRBD1. This CDR3 is 15 amino acids long. V lost 6 bases, J lost 7 bases, and 9 bases stayed unmatched. CDR1 and CDR2 from the germline V gene are MNHEY and SMNVEV (reference sequence).

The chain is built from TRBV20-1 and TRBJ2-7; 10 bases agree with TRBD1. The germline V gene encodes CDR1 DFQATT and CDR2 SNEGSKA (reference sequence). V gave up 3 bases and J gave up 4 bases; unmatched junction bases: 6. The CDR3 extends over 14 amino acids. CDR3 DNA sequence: TGCAGTGCTAGTGGACAGGGGGTGGTTTACGAGCAGTACTTC. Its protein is CSASGQGVVYEQYF.

CDR3: CASRGQGYGYTF. In DNA, the CDR3 is TGTGCCAGCAGAGGACAGGGCTATGGCTACACCTTC. The chain links TRBV6-5 to TRBJ1-2; the match to TRBD1 covers 8 bases. Per germline, CDR1 MNHEY and CDR2 SVGAGI. This CDR3 has 12 residues. The junction had 1 base not matched to a gene; V was cut back by 6 bases and J by 4 bases.

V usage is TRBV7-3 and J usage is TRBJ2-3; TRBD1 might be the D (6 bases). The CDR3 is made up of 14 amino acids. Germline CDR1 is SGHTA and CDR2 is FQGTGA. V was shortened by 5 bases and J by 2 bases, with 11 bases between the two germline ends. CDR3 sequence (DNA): TGTGCCAGCAGCCGCGGACAGCACACAGATACGCAGTATTTT. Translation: CASSRGQHTDTQYF.

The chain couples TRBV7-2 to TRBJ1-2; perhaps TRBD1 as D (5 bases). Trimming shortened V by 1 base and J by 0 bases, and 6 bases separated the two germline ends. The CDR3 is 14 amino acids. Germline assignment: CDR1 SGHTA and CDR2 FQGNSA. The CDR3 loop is CASSLEQANYGYTF. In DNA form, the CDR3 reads TGTGCCAGCAGCTTAGAACAGGCTAACTATGGCTACACCTTC.

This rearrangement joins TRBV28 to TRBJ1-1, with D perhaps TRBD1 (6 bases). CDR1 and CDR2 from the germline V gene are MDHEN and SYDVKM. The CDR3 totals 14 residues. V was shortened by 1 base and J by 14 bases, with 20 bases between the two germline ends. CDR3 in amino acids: CASSLYVGGASEFF. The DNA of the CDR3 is TGTGCCAGCAGTTTATATGTAGGGGGGGCTTCGGAATTCTTT.

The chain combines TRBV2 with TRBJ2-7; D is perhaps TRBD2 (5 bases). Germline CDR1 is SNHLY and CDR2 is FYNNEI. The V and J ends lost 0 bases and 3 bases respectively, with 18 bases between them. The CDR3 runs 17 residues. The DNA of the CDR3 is TGTGCCAGCAGTGAAGCCCAAACCGGGCCAGCGGACTACGAGCAGTACTTC. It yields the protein CASSEAQTGPADYEQYF.

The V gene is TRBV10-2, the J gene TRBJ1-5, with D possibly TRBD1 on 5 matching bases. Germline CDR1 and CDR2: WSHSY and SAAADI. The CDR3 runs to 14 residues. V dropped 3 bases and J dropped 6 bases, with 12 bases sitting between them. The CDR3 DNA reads TGCGCCAGCAGTGAAGGTCAGGGAACTCAGCCCCAGCATTTT. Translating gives CASSEGQGTQPQHF.

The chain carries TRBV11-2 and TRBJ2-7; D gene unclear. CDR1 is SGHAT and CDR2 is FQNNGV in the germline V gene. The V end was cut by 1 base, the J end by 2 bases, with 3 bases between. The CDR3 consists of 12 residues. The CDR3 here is CASSLGAYEQYF. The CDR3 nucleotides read TGTGCCAGCAGCTTAGGGGCCTACGAGCAGTACTTC.

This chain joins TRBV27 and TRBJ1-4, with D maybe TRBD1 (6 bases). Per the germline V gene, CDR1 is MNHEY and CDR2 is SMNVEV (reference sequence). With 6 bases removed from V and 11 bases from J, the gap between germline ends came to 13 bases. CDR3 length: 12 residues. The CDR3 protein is CASSPSTGKLFF. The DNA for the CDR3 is TGTGCCAGCAGCCCTTCCACAGGGAAACTGTTTTTT.

The CDR3 sequence is CASSPRTGVDGTEAFF. The CDR3 DNA reads TGTGCCAGCAGCCCACGGACAGGGGTTGATGGCACTGAAGCTTTCTTT. The chain has TRBV9 and TRBJ1-1; 9 bases are shared with TRBD1. V was clipped by 4 bases and J by 4 bases; unmatched bases: 11. Looked up from germline, CDR1 is SGDLS and CDR2 is YYNGEE. The CDR3 extends over 16 amino acids.

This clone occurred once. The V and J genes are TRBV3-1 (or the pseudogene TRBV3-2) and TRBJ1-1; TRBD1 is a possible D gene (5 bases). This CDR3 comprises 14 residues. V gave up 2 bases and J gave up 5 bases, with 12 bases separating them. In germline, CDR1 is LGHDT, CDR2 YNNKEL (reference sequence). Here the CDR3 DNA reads TGTGCCAGCAGCCAACGGGGGATTGAGACTGAAGCTTTCTTT. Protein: CASSQRGIETEAFF.

The CDR3 sequence is CAWSGGTGDYEQYF. CDR3 in DNA: TGTGCCTGGAGCGGCGGGACAGGGGACTACGAGCAGTACTTC. The chain employs TRBV30 and TRBJ2-7; TRBD1 matches 10 bases. This CDR3 region has 14 residues. CDR1 GTSNPN and CDR2 SVGIG come from the germline V gene (reference sequence). V dropped 3 bases and J dropped 3; count of bases not matched to a gene: 5. The complete variable domain, with remaining parts taken from reference TRBV30 and TRBJ2-7, reads SQTIHQWPATLVQPVGSPLSLECTVEGTSNPNLYWYRQAAGRGLQLLFYSVGIGQISSEVPQNLSASRPQDRQFILSSKKLLLSDSGFYLCAWSGGTGDYEQYFGPGTRLTVT.

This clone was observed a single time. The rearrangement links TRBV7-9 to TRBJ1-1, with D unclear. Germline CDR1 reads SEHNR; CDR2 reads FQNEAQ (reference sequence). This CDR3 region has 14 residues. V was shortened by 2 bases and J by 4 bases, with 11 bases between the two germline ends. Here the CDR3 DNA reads TGTGCCAGCAGCTTAATCGCCGGGGTCACTGAAGCTTTCTTT. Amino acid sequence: CASSLIAGVTEAFF.